Shown below are 4 T cell receptor beta chains from a single sample sequenced in a study of human thymus T cells. The thymus was resected at corrective cardiac surgery. Some clones are missing from TCRdb's copy, which holds only in-frame ones; the method was immunoSEQ multiplex PCR. Of 75,000 to 90,000 clones detected, 95% to 98% appear once; the ten largest clones hold just over 0.03%. The sequenced material came from thymus tissue. These receptors came from a boy under two years old with a congenital heart defect but otherwise immunologically healthy.

The chain joins TRBV19 to TRBJ2-3; D unclear. This CDR3 is 14 amino acids long. Trimming stripped 6 bases from V and 4 bases from J, with 14 bases between. CDR1 and CDR2 from the germline V gene are LNHDA and SQIVND (reference sequence). The CDR3 sequence: CASSVPQDPDTQYF. In DNA, the CDR3 is TGTGCCAGTAGCGTGCCCCAGGACCCAGATACGCAGTATTTT.

V is TRBV28 and J is TRBJ2-2; D might be TRBD2 (5 bases). Germline CDR1 and CDR2: MDHEN and SYDVKM. V was shortened by 7 bases and J by 1 base, with 19 bases between the two germline ends. The CDR3 spans 17 residues. This CDR3 reads CASITGRVNWNTGELFF. The CDR3 coding sequence is TGTGCCAGCATAACGGGAAGGGTCAATTGGAACACCGGGGAGCTGTTTTTT.

The chain combines TRBV4-2 with TRBJ2-3; tentative D call: TRBD2 (6 bases). Germline V lookup: CDR1 LGHNA, CDR2 YNFKEQ. The CDR3 sequence is 18 residues long. Deletions cut 0 bases from V and 5 bases from J, with 21 bases between. CDR3 residues: CASSQDFHVAGQLDTQYF. CDR3 in DNA: TGTGCCAGCAGCCAAGATTTCCACGTGGCGGGGCAGCTAGATACGCAGTATTTT.

The chain couples TRBV15 to TRBJ2-3, with D possibly being TRBD2 (6 bases). This CDR3 spans 12 amino acids. V dropped 8 bases and J dropped 6 bases, with 12 bases sitting between them. Germline values: CDR1 LNHNV, CDR2 YYDKDF (reference sequence). The CDR3, as DNA: TGTGCCACCGGGGACTTAAACGATACGCAGTATTTT. It yields the protein CATGDLNDTQYF.